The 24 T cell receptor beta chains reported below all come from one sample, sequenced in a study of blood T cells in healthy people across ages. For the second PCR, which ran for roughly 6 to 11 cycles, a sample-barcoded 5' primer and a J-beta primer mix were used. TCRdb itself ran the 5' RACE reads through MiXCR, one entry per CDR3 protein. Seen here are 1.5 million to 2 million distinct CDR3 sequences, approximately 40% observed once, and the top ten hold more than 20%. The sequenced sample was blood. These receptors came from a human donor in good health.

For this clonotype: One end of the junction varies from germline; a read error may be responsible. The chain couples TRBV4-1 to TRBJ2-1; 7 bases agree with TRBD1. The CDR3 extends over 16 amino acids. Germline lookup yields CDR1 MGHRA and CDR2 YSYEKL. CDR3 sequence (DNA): TGCGCCTGCAGCCAAGAACACAGGGGAAGTTACAATGAGCAGTTCTTC. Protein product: CACSQEHRGSYNEQFF.

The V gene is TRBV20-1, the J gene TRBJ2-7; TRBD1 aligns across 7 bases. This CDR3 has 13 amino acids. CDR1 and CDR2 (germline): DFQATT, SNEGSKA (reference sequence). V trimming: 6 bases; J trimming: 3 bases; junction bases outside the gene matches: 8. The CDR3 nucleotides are TGCAGTGCACCCGGACAGGCATTCTACGAGCAGTACTTC. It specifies CSAPGQAFYEQYF.

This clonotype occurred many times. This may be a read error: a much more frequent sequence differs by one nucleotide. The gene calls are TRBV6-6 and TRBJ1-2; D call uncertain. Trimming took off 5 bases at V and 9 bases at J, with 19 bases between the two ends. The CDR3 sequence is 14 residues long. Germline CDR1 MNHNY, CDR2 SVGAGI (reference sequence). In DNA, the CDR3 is TGTGCCAGCAGTCCCCCCATGAACCGGTTTAGCTACACCTTC. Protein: CASSPPMNRFSYTF.

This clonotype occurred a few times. The CDR3 DNA sequence: TGTGCCAGCAGTTACGTGGACCCAGCTAACTATGGCTACACCTTC. It codes for CASSYVDPANYGYTF. The J gene is TRBJ1-2, the V gene TRBV6-6; D not resolved. The CDR3 totals 15 residues. Germline values: CDR1 MNHNY, CDR2 SVGAGI (reference sequence). Trimming cost V 2 bases and J 0 bases, with 10 bases left between them.

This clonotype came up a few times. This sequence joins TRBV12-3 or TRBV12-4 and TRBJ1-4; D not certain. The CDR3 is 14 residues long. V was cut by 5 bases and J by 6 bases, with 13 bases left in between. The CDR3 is CASSLTAGHEKLFF. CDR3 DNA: TGTGCCAGCAGTCTCACCGCCGGTCATGAAAAACTGTTTTTT.

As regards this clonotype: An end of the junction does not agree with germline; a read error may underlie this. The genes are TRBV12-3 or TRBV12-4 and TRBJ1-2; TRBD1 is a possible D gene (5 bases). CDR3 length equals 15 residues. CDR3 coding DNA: TGTGCCAGCACTTTAGGGACCGGGACCTCGCAAGGCTACACCTTC. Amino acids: CASTLGTGTSQGYTF.

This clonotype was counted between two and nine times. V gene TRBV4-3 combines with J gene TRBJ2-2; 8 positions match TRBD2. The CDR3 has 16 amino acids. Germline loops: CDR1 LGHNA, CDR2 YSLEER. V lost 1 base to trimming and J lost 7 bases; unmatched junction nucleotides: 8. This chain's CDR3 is CASSQVAGGAGGELFF. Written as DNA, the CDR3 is TGCGCCAGCAGCCAAGTGGCGGGGGGAGCGGGCGGGGAGCTGTTTTTT.

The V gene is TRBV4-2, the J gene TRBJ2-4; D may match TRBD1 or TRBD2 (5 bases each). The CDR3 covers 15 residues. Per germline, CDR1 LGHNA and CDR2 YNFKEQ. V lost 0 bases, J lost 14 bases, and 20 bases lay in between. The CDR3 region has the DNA TGTGCCAGCAGCCAAGAGCCCGACAGTTTCGGGGTAGAGTACTTC. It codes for CASSQEPDSFGVEYF.

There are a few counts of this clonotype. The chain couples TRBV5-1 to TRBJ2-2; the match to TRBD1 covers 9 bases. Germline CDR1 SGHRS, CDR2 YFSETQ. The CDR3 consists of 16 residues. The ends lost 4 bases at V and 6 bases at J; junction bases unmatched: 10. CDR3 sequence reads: CASSLWTGEGSGELFF. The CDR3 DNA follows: TGCGCCAGCAGCCTTTGGACAGGGGAAGGGTCCGGGGAGCTGTTTTTT.

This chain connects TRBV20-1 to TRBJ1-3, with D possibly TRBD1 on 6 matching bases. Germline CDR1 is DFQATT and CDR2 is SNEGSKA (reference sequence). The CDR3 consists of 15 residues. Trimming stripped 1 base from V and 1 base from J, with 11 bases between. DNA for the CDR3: TGCAGTGCTAGAGGCCCAGGGGAATCTGGAAACACCATATATTTT. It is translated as CSARGPGESGNTIYF.

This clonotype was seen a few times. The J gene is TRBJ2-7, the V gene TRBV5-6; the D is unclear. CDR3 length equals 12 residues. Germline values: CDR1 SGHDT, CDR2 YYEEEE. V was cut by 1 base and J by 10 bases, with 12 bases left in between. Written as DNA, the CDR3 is TGTGCCAGCAGCTTGAGGCAGAAGACTCAGTACTTC. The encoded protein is CASSLRQKTQYF. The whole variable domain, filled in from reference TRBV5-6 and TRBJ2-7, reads DAGVTQSPTHLIKTRGQQVTLRCSPKSGHDTVSWYQQALGQGPQFIFQYYEEEERQRGNFPDRFSGHQFPNYSSELNVNALLLGDSALYLCASSLRQKTQYFGPGTRLTVT.

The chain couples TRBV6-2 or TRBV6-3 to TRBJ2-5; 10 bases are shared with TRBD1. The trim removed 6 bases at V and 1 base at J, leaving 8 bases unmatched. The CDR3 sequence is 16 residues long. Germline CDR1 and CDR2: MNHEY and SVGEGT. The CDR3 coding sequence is TGTGCCAGCAGCTCCGGGACAGGGGTCCCCCAAGAGACCCAGTACTTC. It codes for CASSSGTGVPQETQYF.

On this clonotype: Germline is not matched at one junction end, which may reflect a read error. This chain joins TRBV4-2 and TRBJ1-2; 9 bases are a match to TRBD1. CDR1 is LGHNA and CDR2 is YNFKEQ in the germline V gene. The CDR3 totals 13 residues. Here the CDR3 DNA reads TGTGTCAGCAGCTCAGGACAGGGGCATGGCTACACCTTC. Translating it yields CVSSSGQGHGYTF.

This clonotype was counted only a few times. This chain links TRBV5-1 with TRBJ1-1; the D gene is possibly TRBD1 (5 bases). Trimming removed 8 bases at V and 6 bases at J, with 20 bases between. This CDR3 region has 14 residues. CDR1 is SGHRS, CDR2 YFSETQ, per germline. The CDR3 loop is CASTTGQGRAEAFF. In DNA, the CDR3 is TGCGCCAGTACAACCGGGCAGGGTAGGGCTGAAGCTTTCTTT.

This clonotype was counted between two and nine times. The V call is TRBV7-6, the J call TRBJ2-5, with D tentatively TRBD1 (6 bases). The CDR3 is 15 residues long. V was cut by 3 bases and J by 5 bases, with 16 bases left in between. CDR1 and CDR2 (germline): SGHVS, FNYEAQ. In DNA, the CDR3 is TGTGCCAGCAGCTTGGGGAATACGAGGGGGGAGACCCAGTACTTC. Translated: CASSLGNTRGETQYF.

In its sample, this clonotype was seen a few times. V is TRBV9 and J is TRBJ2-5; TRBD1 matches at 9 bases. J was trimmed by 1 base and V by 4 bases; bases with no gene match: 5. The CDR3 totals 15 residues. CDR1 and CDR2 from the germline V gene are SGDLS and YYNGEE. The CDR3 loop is CASSIDRGGQETQYF. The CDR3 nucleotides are TGTGCCAGCAGCATTGACAGGGGGGGCCAAGAGACCCAGTACTTC.

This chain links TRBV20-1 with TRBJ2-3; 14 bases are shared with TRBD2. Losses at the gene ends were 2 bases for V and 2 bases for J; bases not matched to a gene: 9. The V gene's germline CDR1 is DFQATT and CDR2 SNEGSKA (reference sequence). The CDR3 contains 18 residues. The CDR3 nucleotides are TGCAGTGCTAGATATCCGGGACTAGCGGGGGCCGTCACAGATACGCAGTATTTT. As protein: CSARYPGLAGAVTDTQYF.

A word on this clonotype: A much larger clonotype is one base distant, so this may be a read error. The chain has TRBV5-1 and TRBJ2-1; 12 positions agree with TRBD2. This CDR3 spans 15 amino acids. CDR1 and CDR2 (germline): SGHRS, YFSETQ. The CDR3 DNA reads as TGCACCAGCAGCCCACTAGCGGGGGGCGGGGATGAGCAGTTCTTC. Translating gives CTSSPLAGGGDEQFF. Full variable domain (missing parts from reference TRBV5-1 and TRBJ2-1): KAGVTQTPRYLIKTRGQQVTLSCSPISGHRSVSWYQQTPGQGLQFLFEYFSETQRNKGNFPGRFSGRQFSNSRSEMNVSTLELGDSALYLCTSSPLAGGGDEQFFGPGTRLTVL.

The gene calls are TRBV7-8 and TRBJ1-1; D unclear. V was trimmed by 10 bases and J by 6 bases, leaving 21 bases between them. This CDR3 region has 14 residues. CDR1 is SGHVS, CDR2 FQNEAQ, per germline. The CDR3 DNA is TGTGCCACCAGAGATGAAGGGAGCGTCTCTGAAGCTTTCTTT. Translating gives CATRDEGSVSEAFF.

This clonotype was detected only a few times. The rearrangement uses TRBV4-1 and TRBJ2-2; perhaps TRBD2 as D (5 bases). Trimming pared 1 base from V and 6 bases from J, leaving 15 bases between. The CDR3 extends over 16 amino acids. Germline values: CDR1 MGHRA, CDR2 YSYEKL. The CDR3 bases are TGCGCCAGCAGCCAAGCGAATAGCGTACTTTCCGGGGAGCTGTTTTTT. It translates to CASSQANSVLSGELFF.

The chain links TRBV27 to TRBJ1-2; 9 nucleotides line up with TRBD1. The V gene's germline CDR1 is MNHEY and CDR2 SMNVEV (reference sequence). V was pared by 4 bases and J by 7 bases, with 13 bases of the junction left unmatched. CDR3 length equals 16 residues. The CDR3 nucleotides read TGTGCCAGCAGTTCCTATGAACAGGGGGCGCGCTTTGGCTACACCTTC. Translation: CASSSYEQGARFGYTF.

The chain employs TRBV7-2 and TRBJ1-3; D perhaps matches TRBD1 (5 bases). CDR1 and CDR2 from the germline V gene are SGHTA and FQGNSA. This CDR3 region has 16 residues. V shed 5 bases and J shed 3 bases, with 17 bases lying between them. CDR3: CASSTQVKRGGNTIYF. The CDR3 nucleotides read TGTGCCAGCAGCACCCAGGTTAAGAGGGGTGGAAACACCATATATTTT.

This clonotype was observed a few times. The CDR3 nucleotides are TGCAGTGCCGAACCCCCGGGACAGAACACTGAAGCTTTCTTT. Amino acids: CSAEPPGQNTEAFF. V is TRBV20-1 and J is TRBJ1-1; weak D call: TRBD1 (6 bases). Trimming took off 6 bases at V and 1 base at J, with 15 bases between the two ends. The V gene's germline CDR1 is DFQATT and CDR2 SNEGSKA (reference sequence). CDR3 length equals 14 residues.

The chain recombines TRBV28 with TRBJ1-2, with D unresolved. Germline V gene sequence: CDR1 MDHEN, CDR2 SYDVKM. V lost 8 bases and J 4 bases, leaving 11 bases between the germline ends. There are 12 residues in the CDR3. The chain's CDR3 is CASAWEGYGYTF. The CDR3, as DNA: TGTGCCAGCGCCTGGGAAGGCTATGGCTACACCTTC.